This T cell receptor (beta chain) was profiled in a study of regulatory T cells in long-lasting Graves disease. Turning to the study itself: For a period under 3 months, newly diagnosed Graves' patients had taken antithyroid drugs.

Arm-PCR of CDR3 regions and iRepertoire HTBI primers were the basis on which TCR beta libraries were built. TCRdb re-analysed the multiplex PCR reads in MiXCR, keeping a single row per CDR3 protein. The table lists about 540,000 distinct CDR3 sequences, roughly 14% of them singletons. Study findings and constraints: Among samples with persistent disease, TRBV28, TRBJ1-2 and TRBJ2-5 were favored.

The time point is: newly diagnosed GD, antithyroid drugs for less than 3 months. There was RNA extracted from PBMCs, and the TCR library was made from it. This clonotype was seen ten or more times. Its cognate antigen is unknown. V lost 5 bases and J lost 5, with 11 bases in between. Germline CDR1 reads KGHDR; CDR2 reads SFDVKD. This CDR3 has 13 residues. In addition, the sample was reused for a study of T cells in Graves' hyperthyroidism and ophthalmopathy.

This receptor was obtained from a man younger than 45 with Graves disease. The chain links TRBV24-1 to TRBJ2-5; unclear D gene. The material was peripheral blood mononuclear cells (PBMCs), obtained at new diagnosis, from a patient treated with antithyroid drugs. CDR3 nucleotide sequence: TGTGCCACCAGTGTCATAGGTGGGGAGACCCAGTACTTC. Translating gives CATSVIGGETQYF.